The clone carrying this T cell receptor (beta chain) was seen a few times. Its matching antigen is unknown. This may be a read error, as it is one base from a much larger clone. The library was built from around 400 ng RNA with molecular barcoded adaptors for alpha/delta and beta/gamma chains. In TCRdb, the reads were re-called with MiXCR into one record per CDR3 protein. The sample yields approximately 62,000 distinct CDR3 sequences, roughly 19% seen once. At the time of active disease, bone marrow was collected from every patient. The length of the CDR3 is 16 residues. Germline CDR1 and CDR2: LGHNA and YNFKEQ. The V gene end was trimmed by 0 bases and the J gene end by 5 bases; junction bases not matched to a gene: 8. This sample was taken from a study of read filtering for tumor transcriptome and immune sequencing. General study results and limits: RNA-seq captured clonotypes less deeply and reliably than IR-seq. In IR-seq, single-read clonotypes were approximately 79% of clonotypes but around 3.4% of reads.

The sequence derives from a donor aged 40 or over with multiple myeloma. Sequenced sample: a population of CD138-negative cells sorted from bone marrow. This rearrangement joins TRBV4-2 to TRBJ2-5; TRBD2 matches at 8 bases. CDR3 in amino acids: CASSQDLRGVFETQYF. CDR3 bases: TGTGCCAGCAGCCAAGATCTGCGGGGGGTGTTTGAGACCCAGTACTTC.